The T cell receptor beta chain under discussion was sequenced for a study of T and B cells in COVID-19 patients. The overall study: Blood was sampled from COVID-19 patients who were either actively infected or recovered. Of 20 to 25 active-infection patients, approximately 12 were critically ill with mechanical ventilation or extracorporeal membrane oxygenation.

The CDR3 has 15 amino acids. The V and J ends lost 6 bases and 6 bases respectively, with 17 bases between them. Germline V CDR1 and CDR2: KGHDR, SFDVKD. TRB was amplified from roughly 250-500 ng of blood genomic DNA. TRB rearrangements were amplified by multiplex PCR with BIOMED2 TRB-A/B primers. TCRdb reprocessed the multiplex PCR reads via MiXCR and lists one record per CDR3 protein. Of 4,100 or so distinct CDR3 sequences in the sample, about 20% were seen once. Regarding the study as a whole: Sorted SARS-CoV-2-responsive or tetramer+ T cells and CD4+, regulatory and CD8+ subsets were not yet sequenced. Exclusive to the recovered cohort were more than 2,000 TCR clusters, some 30 of them with low generation probability.

This clonotype is judged medium-sized (0.01 to 0.1%). The antigen remains unidentified. The source material was blood. The origin of this receptor is a human donor with active COVID-19. The chain couples TRBV24-1 to TRBJ2-1, with D perhaps matching TRBD1 or TRBD2 (7 bases each). The CDR3 protein is CATSRRGGWGNEQFF. CDR3 sequence (DNA): TGTGCCACCAGTCGCAGGGGGGGATGGGGCAATGAGCAGTTCTTC.